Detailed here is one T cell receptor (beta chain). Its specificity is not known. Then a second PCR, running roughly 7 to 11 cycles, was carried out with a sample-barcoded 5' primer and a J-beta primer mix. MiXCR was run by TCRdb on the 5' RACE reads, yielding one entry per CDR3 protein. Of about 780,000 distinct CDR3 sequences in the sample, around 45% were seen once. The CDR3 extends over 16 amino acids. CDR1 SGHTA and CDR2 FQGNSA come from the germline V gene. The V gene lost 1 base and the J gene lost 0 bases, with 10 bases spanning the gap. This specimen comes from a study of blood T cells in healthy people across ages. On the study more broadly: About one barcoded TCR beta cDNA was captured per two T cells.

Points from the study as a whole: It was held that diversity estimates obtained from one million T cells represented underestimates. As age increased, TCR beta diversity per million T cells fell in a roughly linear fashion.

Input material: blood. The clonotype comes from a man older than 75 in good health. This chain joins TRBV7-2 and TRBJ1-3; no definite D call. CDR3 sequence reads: CASSLVESSSGNTIYF. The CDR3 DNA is TGTGCCAGCAGCTTAGTGGAAAGTTCCTCTGGAAACACCATATATTTT.